The present T cell receptor beta chain was sequenced within a study of graft-versus-host responses after intestinal transplantation. Irradiated, violet-dye-labeled stimulator cells, some 200,000 in number, were plated with some 200,000 CFSE-labeled responder cells. J gave up 3 bases and V 5 bases, and 3 bases lay outside the gene matches. Germline lookup yields CDR1 SGHRS and CDR2 YFSETQ. This CDR3 is built from 13 residues. The protocol was immunoSEQ multiplex PCR, while the TCRdb copy is restricted to in-frame clones and leaves out a portion. In the table there are 20,000 to 25,000 clones, 35% to 50% of which are singletons.

V is TRBV5-1 and J is TRBJ1-1; 8 bases agree with TRBD1. This TCR was recovered from a human patient who was an organ donor for intestinal transplantation. The sequencing used alloreactive CD8+ T cells from a mixed lymphocyte reaction culture, collected before transplantation. Stated subset: CFSE-low proliferating T cells sorted from roughly 6-day pre-transplant mixed lymphocyte reaction (GvH or HvG direction). CDR3 DNA: TGCGCCAGCAGGATGACAGGGGACACTGAAGCTTTCTTT. This codes for CASRMTGDTEAFF.